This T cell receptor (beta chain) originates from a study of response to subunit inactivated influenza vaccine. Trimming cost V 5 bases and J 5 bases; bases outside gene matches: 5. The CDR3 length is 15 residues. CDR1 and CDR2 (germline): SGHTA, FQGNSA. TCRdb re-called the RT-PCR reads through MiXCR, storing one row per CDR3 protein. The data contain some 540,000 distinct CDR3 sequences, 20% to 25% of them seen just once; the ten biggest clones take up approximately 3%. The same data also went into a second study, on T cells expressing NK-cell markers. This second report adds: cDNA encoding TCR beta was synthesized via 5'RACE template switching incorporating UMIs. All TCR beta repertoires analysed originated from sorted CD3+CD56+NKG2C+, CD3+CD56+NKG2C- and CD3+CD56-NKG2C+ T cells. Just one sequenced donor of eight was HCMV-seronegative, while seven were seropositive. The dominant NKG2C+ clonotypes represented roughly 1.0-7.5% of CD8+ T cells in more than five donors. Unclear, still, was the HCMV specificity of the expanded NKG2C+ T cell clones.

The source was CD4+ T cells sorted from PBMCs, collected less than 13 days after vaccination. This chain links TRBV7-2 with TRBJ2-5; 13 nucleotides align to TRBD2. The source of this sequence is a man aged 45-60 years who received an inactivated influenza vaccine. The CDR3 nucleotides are TGTGCCAGCAGCAAGGGACTAGCGGGGAGGGAGACCCAGTACTTC. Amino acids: CASSKGLAGRETQYF.